These 29 T cell receptor beta chains were all obtained from the same sample, sequenced in a study of cytomegalovirus exposure and HLA in healthy donors. The data were produced by immunoSEQ multiplex PCR, yet TCRdb's version contains in-frame clones alone and is incomplete. The repertoire consists of fewer than 200,000 clones, with 85% occurring once and the leading ten covering about a sixth. The specimen was PBMCs. These receptors all come from a man between 18 and 29 years old in good health and CMV-seropositive.

This clone is a singleton in its sample. The chain uses TRBV7-3 and TRBJ1-1, with 7 bases fitting TRBD1. There are 15 residues in the CDR3. The V segment lost 2 bases and the J segment 1 base; nucleotides outside the gene matches: 4. CDR1 is SGHTA, CDR2 FQGTGA, per germline. CDR3 region: CASSLGDRPNTEAFF. The CDR3 DNA sequence: TGTGCCAGCAGCTTAGGGGACAGACCGAACACTGAAGCTTTCTTT.

The V gene is TRBV27, the J gene TRBJ2-1; D gene unclear. CDR3 size: 13 residues. Trimming shortened V by 4 bases and J by 7 bases, and 11 bases separated the two germline ends. CDR1 and CDR2 (germline): MNHEY, SMNVEV (reference sequence). CDR3 in DNA: TGTGCCAGCAGTTATAGTGCGAGGAATGAGCAGTTCTTC. Its translation: CASSYSARNEQFF.

This chain links TRBV6-1 with TRBJ2-7; 7 nucleotides line up with TRBD1. This CDR3 spans 13 amino acids. V dropped 11 bases and J dropped 2; count of bases not matched to a gene: 9. Germline CDR1 MNHNS, CDR2 SASEGT. CDR3: CAAEQGRPYEQYF. For the CDR3, the DNA is TGTGCCGCAGAACAGGGGCGCCCCTACGAGCAGTACTTC.

The chain employs TRBV6-5 and TRBJ1-5; 11 nucleotides align to TRBD1. Losses at the gene ends were 5 bases for V and 10 bases for J; bases not matched to a gene: 7. Germline CDR1 and CDR2: MNHEY and SVGAGI. The CDR3 has 14 amino acids. In DNA form, the CDR3 reads TGTGCCAGCAGTCCCGGACAGGGGGCGAGTCCCCAGCATTTT. Translating it yields CASSPGQGASPQHF.

The J gene is TRBJ2-3, the V gene TRBV9; D perhaps matches TRBD2 (6 bases). V lost 0 bases and J lost 4, with 12 bases in between. This CDR3 comprises 15 residues. From germline, CDR1 is SGDLS and CDR2 YYNGEE. The CDR3 is CASSVEGLAPDTQYF. In DNA form, the CDR3 reads TGTGCCAGCAGCGTAGAAGGCCTAGCGCCAGATACGCAGTATTTT.

The chain links TRBV5-1 to TRBJ1-5, with D possibly matching TRBD1 (6 bases). Germline V gene sequence: CDR1 SGHRS, CDR2 YFSETQ. Deletions cut 4 bases from V and 0 bases from J, with 17 bases between. This CDR3 comprises 17 residues. CDR3 sequence (DNA): TGCGCCAGCAGCACACACAGGGTGCCTAATAGCAATCAGCCCCAGCATTTT. Amino acid sequence: CASSTHRVPNSNQPQHF.

The V and J genes are TRBV2 and TRBJ2-5; D is unclear. This CDR3 region has 12 residues. V lost 4 bases and J 3 bases, leaving 6 bases between the germline ends. In germline, CDR1 is SNHLY, CDR2 FYNNEI. The CDR3 DNA reads TGTGCCAGCAGTGCCCAGAAAGAGACCCAGTACTTC. As protein: CASSAQKETQYF.

This clone was detected only once. This chain connects TRBV28 to TRBJ1-5; D is perhaps TRBD1 (5 bases). CDR1 is MDHEN, CDR2 SYDVKM, per germline. V lost 6 bases to trimming and J lost 0 bases, with 12 bases between them. The CDR3 has 15 residues. The CDR3, as DNA: TGTGCCAGCAGCCCAACAGGTCATAGCAATCAGCCCCAGCATTTT. The encoded protein is CASSPTGHSNQPQHF.

The chain links TRBV11-2 to TRBJ2-1; 10 positions agree with TRBD2. The J segment lost 7 bases and the V segment lost 1 base, leaving 10 bases of the junction unmatched. The CDR3 is made up of 17 amino acids. Germline V gene data show CDR1 as SGHAT and CDR2 as FQNNGV. CDR3 residues: CASSLGRGLAAPNEQFF. CDR3 sequence (DNA): TGTGCCAGCAGCTTAGGTAGAGGACTAGCGGCCCCAAATGAGCAGTTCTTC.

The chain employs TRBV7-2 and TRBJ2-3, with a weak D call TRBD2 (5 bases). Trimming left V 5 bases short and J 0 bases short, with 12 bases between. CDR3 length equals 15 residues. The germline V gene encodes CDR1 SGHTA and CDR2 FQGNSA. In nucleotides, the CDR3 is TGTGCCAGCAGCCCCGAGGGCGGAAGCACAGATACGCAGTATTTT. Its translation: CASSPEGGSTDTQYF. Combining the CDR3 with reference TRBV7-2 and TRBJ2-3 gives the whole variable domain GAGVSQSPSNKVTEKGKDVELRCDPISGHTALYWYRQSLGQGLEFLIYFQGNSAPDKSGLPSDRFSAERTGGSVSTLTIQRTQQEDSAVYLCASSPEGGSTDTQYFGPGTRLTVL.

The rearrangement uses TRBV27 and TRBJ1-2; 9 bases fit TRBD1. Germline CDR1 and CDR2: MNHEY and SMNVEV (reference sequence). The V and J ends lost 4 bases and 6 bases, in that order; junction bases with no gene match: 6. The CDR3 runs to 14 residues. This CDR3 reads CASSYLGTGHGYTF. CDR3 nucleotide sequence: TGTGCCAGCAGTTACTTAGGGACAGGGCATGGCTACACCTTC.

This chain joins TRBV27 and TRBJ2-7; 10 bases map to TRBD1. This CDR3 is built from 16 residues. Per the germline V gene, CDR1 is MNHEY and CDR2 is SMNVEV (reference sequence). With 0 bases clipped from V and 3 bases from J, the junction kept 5 bases outside the gene matches. The CDR3, as DNA: TGTGCCAGCAGTTTATCAGGGACAGGGGTTGTCTACGAGCAGTACTTC. It is translated as CASSLSGTGVVYEQYF.

This clone was counted between two and nine times. V gene TRBV7-9 combines with J gene TRBJ2-7, with TRBD2 as a possible D gene (5 bases). V dropped 0 bases and J dropped 6 bases, with 12 bases sitting between them. Germline values: CDR1 SEHNR, CDR2 FQNEAQ (reference sequence). There are 14 residues in the CDR3. The CDR3 region has the DNA TGTGCCAGCAGCTTAGCGGTATCTAGCATCGAGCAGTACTTC. The encoded protein is CASSLAVSSIEQYF.

The rearrangement links TRBV19 to TRBJ1-2, with a weak D call TRBD1 (5 bases). The CDR3 runs 13 residues. The V end lost 5 bases, the J end lost 5 bases, and 12 bases lay between the germline ends. Germline assignment: CDR1 LNHDA and CDR2 SQIVND (reference sequence). The CDR3 here is CASSPDRRYGYTF. The CDR3 DNA follows: TGTGCCAGTAGTCCCGACAGACGTTATGGCTACACCTTC.

This clone appeared once. The chain recombines TRBV27 with TRBJ1-1; a possible D gene is TRBD1 (6 bases). V was trimmed by 5 bases and J by 5 bases, leaving 18 bases between them. CDR3 size: 15 residues. Germline loops: CDR1 MNHEY, CDR2 SMNVEV (reference sequence). The CDR3 protein is CASSIGGGVRTEAFF. The CDR3 DNA reads TGTGCCAGCAGTATAGGGGGGGGAGTTCGGACTGAAGCTTTCTTT.

The chain uses TRBV7-2 and TRBJ1-5; 7 nucleotides align to TRBD1. CDR1 SGHTA and CDR2 FQGNSA come from the germline V gene. This CDR3 is built from 14 residues. Trimming cost V 2 bases and J 5 bases; bases outside gene matches: 3. CDR3 protein: CASSLTGVHQPQHF. CDR3 DNA sequence: TGTGCCAGCAGCTTAACAGGGGTACATCAGCCCCAGCATTTT. Full variable domain (rest looked up from reference TRBV7-2 and TRBJ1-5): GAGVSQSPSNKVTEKGKDVELRCDPISGHTALYWYRQSLGQGLEFLIYFQGNSAPDKSGLPSDRFSAERTGGSVSTLTIQRTQQEDSAVYLCASSLTGVHQPQHFGDGTRLSIL.

About this clone itself: At one of its ends the junction is not consistent with the germline gene, which may arise from a read error. The V and J genes are TRBV7-7 and TRBJ2-3, with 10 bases aligning to TRBD2. Germline V CDR1 and CDR2: SSHAT, FNYEAQ (reference sequence). The CDR3 is 16 residues long. The CDR3 spells CASSPTSGVSTDTQYF. CDR3 nucleotides: TGTGCTAGCAGCCCAACTAGCGGGGTTAGCACAGATACGCAGTATTTT.

The rearrangement uses TRBV4-1 and TRBJ2-3; 11 bases agree with TRBD2. J was trimmed by 5 bases and V by 2 bases; bases with no gene match: 12. CDR1 and CDR2 (germline): MGHRA, YSYEKL. This CDR3 has 18 residues. CDR3 DNA sequence: TGCGCCAGCAGCCAACAATACCCACTAGCGGGGGAGGTAGATACGCAGTATTTT. Translating it yields CASSQQYPLAGEVDTQYF.

This chain connects TRBV27 to TRBJ1-4; 8 bases fit TRBD1. CDR3 size: 11 residues. CDR1 MNHEY and CDR2 SMNVEV come from the germline V gene (reference sequence). The junction had 0 bases not matched to a gene; V was cut back by 5 bases and J by 10 bases. CDR3 region: CASSTGGKLFF. The CDR3 DNA reads TGTGCCAGCAGTACAGGGGGAAAACTGTTTTTT.

The sample holds a few counts of this clone. The CDR3 DNA is TGCGCCAGCAGCCAGGGGACCTCAAACTACGAGCAGTACTTC. Encoded protein: CASSQGTSNYEQYF. This chain uses TRBV5-1 with TRBJ2-7, with D tentatively TRBD1 (6 bases). The germline V and J ends were trimmed by 4 bases and 3 bases, with 14 bases remaining between them. Germline lookup yields CDR1 SGHRS and CDR2 YFSETQ. The CDR3 sequence is 14 residues long.

The chain links TRBV9 to TRBJ1-5; perhaps TRBD1 as D (6 bases). From germline, CDR1 is SGDLS and CDR2 YYNGEE. The V gene lost 2 bases and the J gene lost 0 bases, with 12 bases spanning the gap. The CDR3 runs 16 residues. The CDR3 loop is CASSVYRDNSNQPQHF. As DNA, the CDR3 is TGTGCCAGCAGCGTCTACAGGGATAATAGCAATCAGCCCCAGCATTTT. The full variable domain, its missing parts supplied by reference TRBV9 and TRBJ1-5, is DSGVTQTPKHLITATGQRVTLRCSPRSGDLSVYWYQQSLDQGLQFLIQYYNGEERAKGNILERFSAQQFPDLHSELNLSSLELGDSALYFCASSVYRDNSNQPQHFGDGTRLSIL.

The genes are TRBV7-6 and TRBJ1-5; possibly TRBD1 for D (5 bases). Trimming stripped 1 base from V and 5 bases from J, with 9 bases between. Germline V CDR1 and CDR2: SGHVS, FNYEAQ. The CDR3 is made up of 14 amino acids. The CDR3 is CASSLGQGHQPQHF. The DNA for the CDR3 is TGTGCCAGCAGCTTAGGGCAGGGCCATCAGCCCCAGCATTTT.

This sequence joins TRBV7-3 and TRBJ2-1; 8 bases are a match to TRBD2. CDR1 and CDR2 from the germline V gene are SGHTA and FQGTGA. The V gene end was trimmed by 0 bases and the J gene end by 5 bases; junction bases not matched to a gene: 6. This CDR3 spans 16 amino acids. CDR3 in DNA: TGTGCCAGCAGCTTAACGGCGGGGGGCTTAAACAATGAGCAGTTCTTC. Protein: CASSLTAGGLNNEQFF.

V gene TRBV18 combines with J gene TRBJ2-5; TRBD1 is a possible D gene (6 bases). Per germline, CDR1 KGHSH and CDR2 LQKENI. With 3 bases removed from V and 5 bases from J, the gap between germline ends came to 13 bases. There are 14 residues in the CDR3. The CDR3 nucleotides are TGTGCCAGCTCACCGAACAGGGATTGGGAGACCCAGTACTTC. Translation gives CASSPNRDWETQYF. Full variable domain (outside the CDR3, taken from reference TRBV18 and TRBJ2-5): NAGVMQNPRHLVRRRGQEARLRCSPMKGHSHVYWYRQLPEEGLKFMVYLQKENIIDESGMPKERFSAEFPKEGPSILRIQQVVRGDSAAYFCASSPNRDWETQYFGPGTRLLVL.

V usage is TRBV6-1 and J usage is TRBJ2-1; no clear D gene. The germline gives CDR1 MNHNS, CDR2 SASEGT. This CDR3 has 14 amino acids. V gave up 0 bases and J gave up 7 bases, with 10 bases separating them. In nucleotides, the CDR3 is TGTGCCAGCAGTGAAGCGATAGAGTCGAATGAGCAGTTCTTC. Encoded protein: CASSEAIESNEQFF.

V usage is TRBV6-5 and J usage is TRBJ2-5; tentative D call: TRBD2 (6 bases). CDR1 MNHEY and CDR2 SVGAGI come from the germline V gene. The V gene lost 4 bases and the J gene lost 3 bases, with 15 bases spanning the gap. The CDR3 totals 15 residues. The CDR3 sequence is CASSSVAEMEETQYF. CDR3 sequence (DNA): TGTGCCAGCAGTTCGGTAGCGGAGATGGAAGAGACCCAGTACTTC.

This chain links TRBV19 with TRBJ2-3, with 9 bases fitting TRBD1. The CDR3 spans 14 residues. With 5 bases clipped from V and 3 bases from J, the junction kept 3 bases outside the gene matches. Per the germline V gene, CDR1 is LNHDA and CDR2 is SQIVND (reference sequence). This chain's CDR3 is CASSGDRETDTQYF. The CDR3 DNA sequence: TGTGCCAGTAGTGGGGACAGGGAAACAGATACGCAGTATTTT.

The V call is TRBV6-5, the J call TRBJ1-4; no reliable D call. V lost 0 bases to trimming and J lost 0 bases, with 5 bases between them. Germline CDR1 and CDR2: MNHEY and SVGAGI. CDR3 length: 15 residues. This CDR3 reads CASSYSSATNEKLFF. In nucleotides, the CDR3 is TGTGCCAGCAGTTACTCGTCAGCAACTAATGAAAAACTGTTTTTT.

This sequence joins TRBV19 and TRBJ2-7; 15 bases fit TRBD2. CDR3 length: 16 residues. J lost 6 bases, V lost 5 bases, and 8 bases had no gene match. Germline V gene sequence: CDR1 LNHDA, CDR2 SQIVND (reference sequence). The CDR3 reads CASSPRGLAGGGEQYF. The CDR3 DNA sequence: TGTGCCAGTAGTCCCCGGGGACTAGCGGGAGGTGGCGAGCAGTACTTC.